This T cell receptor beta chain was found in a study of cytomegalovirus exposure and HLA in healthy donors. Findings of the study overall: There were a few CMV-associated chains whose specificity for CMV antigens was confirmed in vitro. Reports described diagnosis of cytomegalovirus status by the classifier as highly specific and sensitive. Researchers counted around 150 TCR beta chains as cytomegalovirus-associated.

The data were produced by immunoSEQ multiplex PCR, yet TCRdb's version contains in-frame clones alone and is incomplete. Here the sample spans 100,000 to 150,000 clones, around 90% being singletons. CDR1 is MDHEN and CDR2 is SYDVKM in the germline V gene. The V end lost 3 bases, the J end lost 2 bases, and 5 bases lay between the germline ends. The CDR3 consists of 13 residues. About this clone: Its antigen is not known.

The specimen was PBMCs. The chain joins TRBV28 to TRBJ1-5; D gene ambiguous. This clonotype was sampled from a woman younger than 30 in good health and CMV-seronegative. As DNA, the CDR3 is TGTGCCAGCAGTTTTGAGGGCAATCAGCCCCAGCATTTT. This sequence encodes CASSFEGNQPQHF. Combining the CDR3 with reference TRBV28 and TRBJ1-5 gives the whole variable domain DVKVTQSSRYLVKRTGEKVFLECVQDMDHENMFWYRQDPGLGLRLIYFSYDVKMKEKGDIPEGYSVSREKKERFSLILESASTNQTSMYLCASSFEGNQPQHFGDGTRLSIL.